A selection of T cell receptor beta chains follows, all from one sample in a study of shared clonotypes between healthy human individuals. Data came from immunoSEQ multiplex PCR; TCRdb stores just in-frame clones and leaves some out. This sample has more than 900,000 clones, with approximately 80% found just once. Sequenced material: memory CD4+ T cells from PBMCs. Every receptor here comes from a man younger than 35 in good health. Some clones in this sample may be carry-over from other donors' samples. The CDR3 runs from the conserved cysteine through the conserved F or W. The D gene is left open where the match is weak. Expanded clones are given a class, and other clones once, few, many or no size at all.

V,D,size,J,CDR3,DNA
TRBV5-1,TRBD1,NA,TRBJ2-1,CASSLGDREVNEQFF,TGCGCCAGCAGCTTGGGGGACAGGGAAGTCAATGAGCAGTTCTTC
TRBV27,NA,NA,TRBJ1-2,CASSFRGPVDGYTF,TGTGCCAGCAGTTTCCGGGGCCCCGTAGATGGCTACACCTTC
TRBV6-1,NA,NA,TRBJ2-5,CASRVGIQETQYF,TGTGCCAGCAGGGTGGGGATACAAGAGACCCAGTACTTC
TRBV5-1,NA,many,TRBJ2-2,CASRPTNTGELFF,TGCGCCAGCAGACCTACGAACACCGGGGAGCTGTTTTTT
TRBV9,TRBD2,NA,TRBJ2-4,CASSPSRAGGLAKNIQYF,TGTGCCAGCAGCCCGAGCCGGGCGGGAGGGCTAGCCAAAAACATTCAGTACTTC
TRBV2,TRBD2,NA,TRBJ2-5,CASRPREVLGGTQYF,TGTGCCAGCAGACCGCGGGAGGTCCTAGGGGGGACCCAGTACTTC
TRBV5-6,NA,NA,TRBJ1-3,CASSLTAGDGNTIYF,TGTGCCAGCAGCCTCACGGCGGGGGATGGAAACACCATATATTTT
TRBV28,TRBD1,once,TRBJ1-2,CASIPDRGYGYTF,TGTGCCAGCATCCCGGACAGGGGGTATGGCTACACCTTC
TRBV5-1,NA,NA,TRBJ2-7,CASSPAVDRTYEQYF,TGCGCCAGCAGCCCTGCGGTCGACAGGACCTACGAGCAGTACTTC
TRBV5-8,TRBD1,NA,TRBJ1-5,CASSARTGRNQPQHF,TGTGCCAGCAGCGCAAGGACAGGGAGGAATCAGCCCCAGCATTTT
TRBV6-6,NA,NA,TRBJ1-1,CASSYFEDRNTEAFF,TGTGCCAGCAGTTACTTCGAGGACAGGAACACTGAAGCTTTCTTT
TRBV21-1,NA,NA,TRBJ2-7,CANPGIAGGYEQYF,TGTGCCAACCCCGGGATAGCGGGAGGTTACGAGCAGTACTTC
TRBV19,TRBD1,NA,TRBJ1-1,CASKGGFGVADTEAFF,TGTGCCAGTAAAGGGGGCTTTGGGGTCGCTGACACTGAAGCTTTCTTT
TRBV7-9,TRBD2,many,TRBJ2-7,CASTLGTSGSRTYEQYF,TGTGCCAGCACCCTAGGGACTAGCGGGAGCCGGACCTACGAGCAGTACTTC
TRBV5-4,NA,NA,TRBJ2-3,CASSTRTQLADTQYF,TGTGCCAGCAGCACCCGGACGCAATTGGCAGATACGCAGTATTTT
TRBV9,TRBD1,NA,TRBJ1-1,CASSAGQVTEAFF,TGTGCCAGCAGCGCAGGACAGGTCACTGAAGCTTTCTTT
TRBV6-1,NA,NA,TRBJ2-7,CASSEGRTPIREQYF,TGTGCCAGCAGTGAAGGGAGGACACCCATCCGGGAGCAGTACTTC
TRBV7-9,NA,NA,TRBJ2-6,CASSQAAGANVLTF,TGTGCCAGCAGCCAAGCAGCGGGGGCCAACGTCCTGACTTTC
TRBV6-1,TRBD2,NA,TRBJ2-1,CASSAGTSFFNEQFF,TGTGCCAGCAGTGCCGGGACTAGTTTTTTCAATGAGCAGTTCTTC
TRBV29-1,NA,NA,TRBJ1-1,CSAVSFGRNTEAFF,TGCAGCGCTGTTAGCTTCGGACGGAACACTGAAGCTTTCTTT
TRBV18,NA,NA,TRBJ1-1,CASSPPVGSNTEAFF,TGTGCCAGCTCACCACCGGTCGGTAGCAACACTGAAGCTTTCTTT
TRBV4-1,TRBD2,NA,TRBJ2-7,CASSQGAGGRRPNEQYF,TGCGCCAGCAGCCAGGGGGCGGGAGGCCGAAGACCCAACGAGCAGTACTTC